The 9 T cell receptor beta chains presented below share a single source sample, sequenced in a study of T cell responses to AZD1222 COVID-19 vaccine. The assay was immunoSEQ multiplex PCR, and TCRdb's table has in-frame clones only and misses some. The repertoire consists of 150,000 or so clones, with around 90% occurring once and the leading ten covering about 4.3%. Sequences were derived from peripheral blood, sampled 28 days after the second dose of the MenACWY control vaccine. The source of these receptors is an adult who received the MenACWY meningococcal vaccine as a control.

This sequence joins TRBV6-1 and TRBJ1-2; no clear D gene. This CDR3 is 14 amino acids long. Deletions cut 0 bases from V and 4 bases from J, with 9 bases between. Germline CDR1 and CDR2: MNHNS and SASEGT. DNA of the CDR3: TGTGCCAGCAGTGAAGCGGCCACTATCTATGGCTACACCTTC. This gives the protein CASSEAATIYGYTF.

CDR3 nucleotides: TGTGCCAGCAGCTTGGAGGGGCCAGGGTGGGGCTACGAGCAGTACTTC. It codes for CASSLEGPGWGYEQYF. The chain is built from TRBV5-6 and TRBJ2-7; D perhaps matches TRBD1 (5 bases). There are 16 residues in the CDR3. The germline V and J ends were trimmed by 0 bases and 3 bases, with 16 bases remaining between them. In germline, CDR1 is SGHDT, CDR2 YYEEEE.

This chain links TRBV9 with TRBJ1-2; D remains unclear. The CDR3 covers 12 residues. Germline lookup yields CDR1 SGDLS and CDR2 YYNGEE. V lost 3 bases and J 8 bases, leaving 11 bases between the germline ends. CDR3 protein: CASSEQVGGYTF. As DNA, the CDR3 is TGTGCCAGCAGCGAACAAGTAGGGGGCTACACCTTC.

The V call is TRBV10-1, the J call TRBJ2-2; the match to TRBD1 covers 8 bases. J lost 6 bases, V lost 3 bases, and 6 bases had no gene match. The germline gives CDR1 WNHNN, CDR2 SYGVQD (reference sequence). CDR3 size: 15 residues. Here the CDR3 DNA reads TGCGCCAGCAGTGAAGCAGGGGGCCTCGCCGGGGAGCTGTTTTTT. Translating gives CASSEAGGLAGELFF.

V usage is TRBV7-9 and J usage is TRBJ2-1; D may correspond to TRBD1 or TRBD2 (5 bases each). The CDR3 length is 14 residues. Germline V CDR1 and CDR2: SEHNR, FQNEAQ (reference sequence). Trimming cost V 11 bases and J 0 bases, with 14 bases left between them. The DNA for the CDR3 is TGTGCCGGATGGGGACGGAGCTCCTACAATGAGCAGTTCTTC. As protein: CAGWGRSSYNEQFF.

This clone was observed once. This chain uses TRBV7-9 with TRBJ2-1; D may be TRBD2 (6 bases). V lost 2 bases and J 9 bases, leaving 14 bases between the germline ends. Looked up from germline, CDR1 is SEHNR and CDR2 is FQNEAQ (reference sequence). CDR3 length: 14 amino acids. The CDR3 region is CASSLSSGSSEQFF. CDR3 bases: TGTGCCAGCAGCTTATCCTCCGGGAGTAGTGAGCAGTTCTTC.

The chain joins TRBV27 to TRBJ2-7; D possibly corresponds to TRBD2 (6 bases). CDR1 MNHEY and CDR2 SMNVEV come from the germline V gene (reference sequence). V lost 3 bases and J lost 5, with 17 bases in between. This CDR3 spans 15 amino acids. CDR3 coding DNA: TGTGCCAGCAGTTTGCGGGTGGGAGGATGGGACGAGCAGTACTTC. This translates into CASSLRVGGWDEQYF.

This rearrangement joins TRBV12-3 or TRBV12-4 to TRBJ2-7; D is uncertain. The V end lost 3 bases, the J end lost 6 bases, and 12 bases lay between the germline ends. The CDR3 is made up of 13 amino acids. The CDR3 coding sequence is TGTGCCAGCAGTTTCGAACAATGGGGCGAGCAGTACTTC. Protein sequence: CASSFEQWGEQYF.

The chain employs TRBV18 and TRBJ1-4, with D hard to call. The CDR3 is 14 residues long. Deletions cut 3 bases from V and 8 bases from J, with 13 bases between. Germline loops: CDR1 KGHSH, CDR2 LQKENI. The CDR3 DNA is TGTGCCAGCTCACCCGGACTGTCTGCGGAAAAACTGTTTTTT. Protein: CASSPGLSAEKLFF.